Each of the 17 T cell receptor beta chains below was sequenced from the same sample in a study of T cell repertoires in cytomegalovirus infection. TCRdb called the reads again in MiXCR, with one record for every CDR3 protein. The sample includes some 270,000 distinct CDR3 sequences, about a sixth seen only once; the top ten take roughly 45%. Sequenced input: CD8+ T cells from PBMCs. All receptors come from a human donor in good health (CMV status not recorded). Some clones in this sample may be carry-over from other donors' samples.

This clonotype was seen a few times. The chain couples TRBV5-6 to TRBJ1-2; unclear D gene. The CDR3 is 13 amino acids. V lost 0 bases to trimming and J lost 3 bases, with 6 bases between them. Germline CDR1 and CDR2: SGHDT and YYEEEE. CDR3 amino acids: CASSLDRYYGYTF. Written as DNA, the CDR3 is TGTGCCAGCAGCTTGGACCGCTACTATGGCTACACCTTC.

This clonotype has a single count. The chain links TRBV11-2 to TRBJ2-1, with D maybe TRBD1 (6 bases). The V end was cut by 2 bases, the J end by 4 bases, with 12 bases between. The CDR3 length is 15 residues. Germline V gene sequence: CDR1 SGHAT, CDR2 FQNNGV. In DNA form, the CDR3 reads TGTGCCAGCAGCTTATGGCAGGGGATATACAATGAGCAGTTCTTC. It specifies CASSLWQGIYNEQFF.

The chain has TRBV28 and TRBJ2-1; 15 nucleotides agree with TRBD2. V gave up 10 bases and J gave up 13 bases; unmatched junction bases: 14. CDR3 size: 15 residues. Looked up from germline, CDR1 is MDHEN and CDR2 is SYDVKM. DNA for the CDR3: TGTGCCACTACCTCGGGACTAGCGGGGGGCACCCTTCAGTTCTTC. This sequence encodes CATTSGLAGGTLQFF.

This clonotype was seen a handful of times. The chain uses TRBV7-9 and TRBJ1-1; TRBD1 is a possible D gene (5 bases). The CDR3 is 15 amino acids. Trimming took off 5 bases at V and 10 bases at J, with 23 bases between the two ends. Looked up from germline, CDR1 is SEHNR and CDR2 is FQNEAQ (reference sequence). CDR3 residues: CASSASRDPGEGAFF. CDR3 DNA sequence: TGTGCCAGCAGCGCAAGCCGGGACCCCGGTGAGGGAGCTTTCTTT.

The chain has TRBV27 and TRBJ2-3; TRBD2 matches 15 bases. Unmatched junction bases numbered 5, after V lost 5 bases and J lost 5 bases. There are 16 residues in the CDR3. Per the germline V gene, CDR1 is MNHEY and CDR2 is SMNVEV (reference sequence). CDR3 residues: CASSTGTSGGLDTQYF. For the CDR3, the DNA is TGTGCCAGCAGTACTGGGACTAGCGGGGGGTTAGATACGCAGTATTTT.

This clonotype was seen ten or more times. V and J are TRBV27 and TRBJ2-7; no reliable D call. CDR1 is MNHEY, CDR2 SMNVEV, per germline (reference sequence). V was trimmed by 5 bases and J by 3 bases, leaving 11 bases between them. The CDR3 is made up of 13 amino acids. The CDR3 DNA sequence: TGTGCCAGCAGTCTAACGGTGGGCTACGAGCAGTACTTC. Its protein is CASSLTVGYEQYF.

V usage is TRBV7-6 and J usage is TRBJ1-4; D is possibly TRBD1 (6 bases). V lost 4 bases and J 1 base, leaving 13 bases between the germline ends. Germline V lookup: CDR1 SGHVS, CDR2 FNYEAQ. The CDR3 has 16 residues. This CDR3 is CASSWGGRGTNEKLFF. Here the CDR3 DNA reads TGTGCCAGCAGCTGGGGGGGGCGCGGAACTAATGAAAAACTGTTTTTT.

The chain has TRBV25-1 and TRBJ1-4, with a possible D match to TRBD1 (5 bases). Per germline, CDR1 MGHDK and CDR2 SYGVNS. Deletions cut 3 bases from V and 5 bases from J, with 16 bases between. This CDR3 has 16 residues. The CDR3 bases are TGTGCCAGCAGTGACCCCAGGGAGGTGTCAAATGAAAAACTGTTTTTT. Amino acid sequence: CASSDPREVSNEKLFF.

This clonotype has ten or more counts. V is TRBV7-3 and J is TRBJ2-1, with a weak D call TRBD2 (6 bases). The V end was cut by 3 bases, the J end by 0 bases, with 9 bases between. Germline values: CDR1 SGHTA, CDR2 FQGTGA. This CDR3 is 15 amino acids long. DNA for the CDR3: TGTGCCAGCAGCTTCCCGGGAGCCTCCTACAATGAGCAGTTCTTC. Amino acids: CASSFPGASYNEQFF.

The chain has TRBV20-1 and TRBJ2-7; no clear D. There are 15 residues in the CDR3. The germline V gene has CDR1 DFQATT and CDR2 SNEGSKA (reference sequence). V was shortened by 3 bases and J by 0 bases, with 15 bases between the two germline ends. CDR3 bases: TGCAGTGCTAGCCCGGGTTTTGGTTCCTCCTACGAGCAGTACTTC. Translation: CSASPGFGSSYEQYF.

V is TRBV29-1 and J is TRBJ2-7; possibly TRBD2 for D (6 bases). The V end was cut by 0 bases, the J end by 0 bases, with 9 bases between. In germline, CDR1 is SQVTM, CDR2 ANQGSEA. This CDR3 spans 14 amino acids. CDR3 sequence: CSVEEGGSSYEQYF. In DNA form, the CDR3 reads TGCAGCGTTGAAGAAGGAGGGAGCTCCTACGAGCAGTACTTC.

In this sample, this clonotype turned up many times. The chain has TRBV7-2 and TRBJ2-1, with 8 bases identical to TRBD1. The CDR3 has 16 amino acids. Germline V lookup: CDR1 SGHTA, CDR2 FQGNSA. V was pared by 4 bases and J by 1 base, with 6 bases of the junction left unmatched. CDR3: CASSSGQGWSYNEQFF. The CDR3 nucleotides are TGTGCCAGCAGCTCCGGACAGGGTTGGTCCTACAATGAGCAGTTCTTC.

Only one count was recorded for this clonotype. The genes are TRBV5-5 and TRBJ2-5, with D tentatively TRBD1 (5 bases). Germline V gives CDR1 SGHKS, CDR2 YYEKEE (reference sequence). CDR3 length equals 13 residues. Trimming pared 0 bases from V and 4 bases from J, leaving 7 bases between. CDR3 region: CASSLGRVETQYF. Here the CDR3 DNA reads TGTGCCAGCAGCTTGGGCAGGGTAGAGACCCAGTACTTC. The entire variable domain, with the rest obtained from reference TRBV5-5 and TRBJ2-5, is as follows: DAGVTQSPTHLIKTRGQQVTLRCSPISGHKSVSWYQQVLGQGPQFIFQYYEKEERGRGNFPDRFSARQFPNYSSELNVNALLLGDSALYLCASSLGRVETQYFGPGTRLLVL.

This clonotype was recorded a few times. V and J are TRBV5-5 and TRBJ2-1; tentatively, D is TRBD2 (6 bases). The germline CDR1 and CDR2 sequences are SGHKS and YYEKEE (reference sequence). The CDR3 consists of 12 residues. Trimming took 4 bases from V and 14 from J, leaving 16 bases between them. CDR3 sequence: CASSPGTEREFF. CDR3 bases: TGTGCCAGCAGCCCCGGGACCGAGCGGGAGTTCTTC.

This chain connects TRBV14 to TRBJ1-1, with D maybe TRBD1 (5 bases). Trimming left V 7 bases short and J 0 bases short, with 15 bases between. The germline V gene has CDR1 SGHDN and CDR2 FVKESK. The CDR3 is 15 residues long. The CDR3 region has the DNA TGTGCCAGCACCGAAGTCGGGGGGGTGAACACTGAAGCTTTCTTT. It encodes CASTEVGGVNTEAFF.

This clonotype was found a few times. The V and J genes are TRBV27 and TRBJ1-2; TRBD1 matches at 9 bases. CDR3 length equals 13 residues. Germline values: CDR1 MNHEY, CDR2 SMNVEV (reference sequence). V shed 9 bases, J shed 8 bases, and the junction held 10 bases outside the gene matches. CDR3 sequence reads: CASKQGALSGYTF. The CDR3 DNA follows: TGTGCCAGTAAACAGGGGGCGCTTAGCGGCTACACCTTC.

A few counts support this clonotype. This sequence joins TRBV24-1 and TRBJ1-1; possible D gene TRBD1, 5 bases. The V end lost 5 bases, the J end lost 6 bases, and 15 bases lay between the germline ends. This CDR3 has 14 residues. Looked up from germline, CDR1 is KGHDR and CDR2 is SFDVKD. As DNA, the CDR3 is TGTGCCACCAGTGTCCCGGGACGAGGGGCTGAAGCTTTCTTT. Translation gives CATSVPGRGAEAFF.